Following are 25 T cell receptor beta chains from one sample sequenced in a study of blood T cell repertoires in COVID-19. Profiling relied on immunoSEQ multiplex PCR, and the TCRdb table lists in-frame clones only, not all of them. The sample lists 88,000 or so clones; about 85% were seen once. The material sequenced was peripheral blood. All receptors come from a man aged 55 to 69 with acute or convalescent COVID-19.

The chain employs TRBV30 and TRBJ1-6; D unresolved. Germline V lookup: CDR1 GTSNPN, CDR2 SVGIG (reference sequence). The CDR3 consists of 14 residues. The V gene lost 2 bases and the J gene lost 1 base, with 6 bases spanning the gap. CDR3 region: CAWSSLSYNSPLHF. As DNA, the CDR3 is TGTGCCTGGAGTTCCCTTTCCTATAATTCACCCCTCCACTTT.

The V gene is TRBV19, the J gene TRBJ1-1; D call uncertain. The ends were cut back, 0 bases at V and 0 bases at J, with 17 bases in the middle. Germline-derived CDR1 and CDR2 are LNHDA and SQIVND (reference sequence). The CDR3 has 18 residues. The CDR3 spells CASSIEPGRRTMNTEAFF. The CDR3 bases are TGTGCCAGTAGTATAGAACCAGGCCGCCGTACCATGAACACTGAAGCTTTCTTT.

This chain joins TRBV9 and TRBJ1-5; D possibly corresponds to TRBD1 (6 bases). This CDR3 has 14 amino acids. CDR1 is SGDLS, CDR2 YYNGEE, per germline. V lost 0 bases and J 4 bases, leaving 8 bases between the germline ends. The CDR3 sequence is CASSVGGPNQPQHF. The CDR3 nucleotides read TGTGCCAGCAGCGTAGGGGGGCCAAATCAGCCCCAGCATTTT. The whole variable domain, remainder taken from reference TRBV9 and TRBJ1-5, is DSGVTQTPKHLITATGQRVTLRCSPRSGDLSVYWYQQSLDQGLQFLIQYYNGEERAKGNILERFSAQQFPDLHSELNLSSLELGDSALYFCASSVGGPNQPQHFGDGTRLSIL.

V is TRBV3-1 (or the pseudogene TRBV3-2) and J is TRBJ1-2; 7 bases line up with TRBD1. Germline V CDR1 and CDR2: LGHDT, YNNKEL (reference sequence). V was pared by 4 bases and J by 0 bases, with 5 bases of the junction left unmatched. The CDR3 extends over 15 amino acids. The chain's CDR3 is CASSPAGQPNYGYTF. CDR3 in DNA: TGTGCCAGCAGCCCCGCGGGACAGCCTAACTATGGCTACACCTTC.

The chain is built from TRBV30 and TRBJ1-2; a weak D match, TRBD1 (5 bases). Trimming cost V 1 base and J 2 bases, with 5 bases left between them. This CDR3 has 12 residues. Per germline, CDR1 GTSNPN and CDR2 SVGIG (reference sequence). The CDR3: CAWSGQNYGYTF. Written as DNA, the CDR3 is TGTGCCTGGAGTGGACAGAACTATGGCTACACCTTC.

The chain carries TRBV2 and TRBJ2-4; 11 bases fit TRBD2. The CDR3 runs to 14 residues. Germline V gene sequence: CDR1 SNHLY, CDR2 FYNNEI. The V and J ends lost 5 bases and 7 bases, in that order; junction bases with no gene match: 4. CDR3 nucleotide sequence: TGTGCCAGCAGTTCCGGACTAGCGGGCAACATTCAGTACTTC. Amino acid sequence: CASSSGLAGNIQYF.

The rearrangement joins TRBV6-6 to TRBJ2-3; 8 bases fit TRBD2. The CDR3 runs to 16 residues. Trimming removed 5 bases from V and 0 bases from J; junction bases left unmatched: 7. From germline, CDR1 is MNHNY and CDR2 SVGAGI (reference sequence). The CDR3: CASSRGTGGSTDTQYF. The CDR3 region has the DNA TGTGCCAGCAGTCGAGGGACGGGGGGGAGCACAGATACGCAGTATTTT.

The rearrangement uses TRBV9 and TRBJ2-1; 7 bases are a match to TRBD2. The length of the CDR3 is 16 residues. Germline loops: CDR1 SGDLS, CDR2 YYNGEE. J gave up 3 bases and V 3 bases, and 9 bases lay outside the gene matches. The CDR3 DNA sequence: TGTGCCAGCAGCGCCCATGGCAGCGGGGTCTACAATGAGCAGTTCTTC. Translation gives CASSAHGSGVYNEQFF. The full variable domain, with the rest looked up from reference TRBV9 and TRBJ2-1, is DSGVTQTPKHLITATGQRVTLRCSPRSGDLSVYWYQQSLDQGLQFLIQYYNGEERAKGNILERFSAQQFPDLHSELNLSSLELGDSALYFCASSAHGSGVYNEQFFGPGTRLTVL.

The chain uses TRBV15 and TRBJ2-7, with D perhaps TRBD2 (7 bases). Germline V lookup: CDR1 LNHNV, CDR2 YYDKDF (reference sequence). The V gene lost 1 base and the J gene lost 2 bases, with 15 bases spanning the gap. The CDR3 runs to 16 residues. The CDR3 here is CATSRGAQGTTYEQYF. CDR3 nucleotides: TGTGCCACCAGCAGAGGGGCGCAGGGGACTACCTACGAGCAGTACTTC.

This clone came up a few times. CDR3 residues: CASSKDRGRDEQYF. In DNA, the CDR3 is TGTGCCAGCAGTAAGGACAGGGGTCGGGACGAGCAGTACTTC. V is TRBV2 and J is TRBJ2-7; 9 bases are a match to TRBD1. V lost 5 bases and J lost 5; bases outside the gene matches: 7. Germline CDR1 reads SNHLY; CDR2 reads FYNNEI. This CDR3 region has 14 residues. Full variable domain (missing parts from reference TRBV2 and TRBJ2-7): EPEVTQTPSHQVTQMGQEVILRCVPISNHLYFYWYRQILGQKVEFLVSFYNNEISEKSEIFDDQFSVERPDGSNFTLKIRSTKLEDSAMYFCASSKDRGRDEQYFGPGTRLTVT.

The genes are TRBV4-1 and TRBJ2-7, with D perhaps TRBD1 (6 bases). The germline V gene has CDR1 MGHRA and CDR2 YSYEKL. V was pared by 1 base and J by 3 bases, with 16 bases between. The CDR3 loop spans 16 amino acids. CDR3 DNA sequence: TGCGCCAGCAGCCAAGGGGTACAGGGAGCACTCTACGAGCAGTACTTC. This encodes CASSQGVQGALYEQYF.

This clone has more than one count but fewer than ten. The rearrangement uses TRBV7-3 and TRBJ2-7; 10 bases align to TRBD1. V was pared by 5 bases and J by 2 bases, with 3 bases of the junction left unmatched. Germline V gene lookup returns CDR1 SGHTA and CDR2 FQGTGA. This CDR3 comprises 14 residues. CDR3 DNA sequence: TGTGCCAGCAGCCGGGGACAGGGGCCCTACGAGCAGTACTTC. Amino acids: CASSRGQGPYEQYF.

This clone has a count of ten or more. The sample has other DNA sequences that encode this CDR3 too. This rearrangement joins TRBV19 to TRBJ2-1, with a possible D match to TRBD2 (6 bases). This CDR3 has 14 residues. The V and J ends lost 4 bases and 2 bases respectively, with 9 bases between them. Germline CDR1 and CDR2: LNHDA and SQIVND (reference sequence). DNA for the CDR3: TGTGCCAGTAGTAGCGGGATCGCCTACAATGAGCAGTTCTTC. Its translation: CASSSGIAYNEQFF.

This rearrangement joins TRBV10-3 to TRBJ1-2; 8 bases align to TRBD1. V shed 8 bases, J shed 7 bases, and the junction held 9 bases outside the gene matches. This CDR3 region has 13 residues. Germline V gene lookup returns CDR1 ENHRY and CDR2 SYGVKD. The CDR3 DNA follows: TGTGCCATCCCGACAGGGGAAGTTGGTGGCTACACCTTC. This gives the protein CAIPTGEVGGYTF.

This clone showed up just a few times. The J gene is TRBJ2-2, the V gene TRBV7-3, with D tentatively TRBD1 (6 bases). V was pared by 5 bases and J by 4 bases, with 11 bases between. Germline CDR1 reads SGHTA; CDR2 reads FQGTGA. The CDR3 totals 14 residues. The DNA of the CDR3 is TGTGCCAGCAGCCTCGGACAGATCACCGGGGAGCTGTTTTTT. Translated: CASSLGQITGELFF.

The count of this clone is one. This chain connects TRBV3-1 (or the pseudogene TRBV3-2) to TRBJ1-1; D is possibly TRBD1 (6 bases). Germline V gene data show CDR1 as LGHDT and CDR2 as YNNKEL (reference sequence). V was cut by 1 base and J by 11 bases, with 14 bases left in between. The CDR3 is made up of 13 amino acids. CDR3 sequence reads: CASSQARSQGAFF. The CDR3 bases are TGTGCCAGCAGCCAAGCTCGGAGTCAGGGGGCTTTCTTT.

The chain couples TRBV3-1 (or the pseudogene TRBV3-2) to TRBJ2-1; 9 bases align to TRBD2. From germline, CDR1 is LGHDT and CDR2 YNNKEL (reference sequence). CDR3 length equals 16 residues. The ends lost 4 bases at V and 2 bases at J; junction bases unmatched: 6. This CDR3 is CASSPRLAGPYNEQFF. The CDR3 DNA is TGTGCCAGCAGCCCCCGTCTAGCGGGGCCCTACAATGAGCAGTTCTTC.

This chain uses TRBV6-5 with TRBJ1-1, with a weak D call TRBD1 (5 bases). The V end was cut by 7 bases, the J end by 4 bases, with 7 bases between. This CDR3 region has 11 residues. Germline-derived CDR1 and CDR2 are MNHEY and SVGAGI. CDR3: CASKGFTEAFF. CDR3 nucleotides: TGTGCCAGCAAGGGGTTCACTGAAGCTTTCTTT.

CDR3 loop: CASSYRFQETQYF. The CDR3 DNA is TGTGCCAGCAGCTATAGATTCCAAGAGACCCAGTACTTC. V gene TRBV7-2 combines with J gene TRBJ2-5; no reliable D call. The CDR3 totals 13 residues. Trimming removed 4 bases from V and 1 base from J, with 7 bases in between. Germline CDR1 SGHTA, CDR2 FQGNSA.

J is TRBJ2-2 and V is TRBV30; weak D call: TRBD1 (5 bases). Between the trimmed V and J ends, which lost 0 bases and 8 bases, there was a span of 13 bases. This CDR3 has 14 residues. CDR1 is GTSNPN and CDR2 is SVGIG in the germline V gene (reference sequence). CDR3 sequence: CAWSVTSRAGELFF. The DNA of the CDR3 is TGTGCCTGGAGTGTGACGTCCAGGGCGGGGGAGCTGTTTTTT.

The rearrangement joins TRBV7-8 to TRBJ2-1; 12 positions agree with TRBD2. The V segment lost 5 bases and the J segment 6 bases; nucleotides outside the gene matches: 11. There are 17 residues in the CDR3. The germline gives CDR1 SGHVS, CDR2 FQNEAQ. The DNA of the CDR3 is TGTGCCAGCAGCCTAGTCCGGACTAGCGGGATCGCCAATGAGCAGTTCTTC. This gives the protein CASSLVRTSGIANEQFF.

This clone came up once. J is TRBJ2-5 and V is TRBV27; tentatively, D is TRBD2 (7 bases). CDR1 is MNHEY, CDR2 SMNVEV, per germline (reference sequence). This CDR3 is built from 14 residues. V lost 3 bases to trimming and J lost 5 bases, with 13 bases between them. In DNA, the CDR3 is TGTGCCAGCAGTTTCCTGGGGGGGGGCGAGACCCAGTACTTC. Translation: CASSFLGGGETQYF.

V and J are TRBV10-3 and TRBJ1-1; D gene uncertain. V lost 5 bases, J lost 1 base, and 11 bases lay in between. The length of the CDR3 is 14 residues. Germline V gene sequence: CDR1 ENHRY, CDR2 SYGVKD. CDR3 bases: TGTGCCATCAGTTCCCCACACGCGAACACTGAAGCTTTCTTT. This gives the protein CAISSPHANTEAFF.

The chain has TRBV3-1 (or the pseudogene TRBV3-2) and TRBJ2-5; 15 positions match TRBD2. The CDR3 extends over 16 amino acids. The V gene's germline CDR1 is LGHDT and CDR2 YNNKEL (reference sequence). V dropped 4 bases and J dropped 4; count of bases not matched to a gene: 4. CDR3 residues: CASSRGLAGGGETQYF. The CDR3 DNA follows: TGTGCCAGCAGCCGGGGACTAGCGGGGGGTGGAGAGACCCAGTACTTC.

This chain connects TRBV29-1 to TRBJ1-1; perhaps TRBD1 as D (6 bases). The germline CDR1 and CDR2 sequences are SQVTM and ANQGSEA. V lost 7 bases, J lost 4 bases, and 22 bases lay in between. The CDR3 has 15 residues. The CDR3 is CSARRGAGASTEAFF. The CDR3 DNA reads TGCAGCGCAAGAAGGGGTGCAGGGGCGAGCACTGAAGCTTTCTTT.